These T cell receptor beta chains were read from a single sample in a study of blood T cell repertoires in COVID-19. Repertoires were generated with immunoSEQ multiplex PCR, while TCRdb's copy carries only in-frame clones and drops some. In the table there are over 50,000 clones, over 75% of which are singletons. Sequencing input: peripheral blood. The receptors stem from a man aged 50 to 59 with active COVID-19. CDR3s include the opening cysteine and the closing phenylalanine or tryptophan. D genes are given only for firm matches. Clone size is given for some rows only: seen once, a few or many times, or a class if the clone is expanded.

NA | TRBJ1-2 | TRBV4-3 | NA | TGCGCCAGCAGCCAGACGGTTCCCCCCGGGTTGGGCTACACCTTC | CASSQTVPPGLGYTF
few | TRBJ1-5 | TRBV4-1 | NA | TGCGCCAGCAGCCAAGGTCCGACAGGTTCTCAGCCCCAGCATTTT | CASSQGPTGSQPQHF
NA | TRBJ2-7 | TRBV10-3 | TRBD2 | TGTGCCATCAGTGAAATTGAGGGGGCAGGACTAGCGATACCCTACGAGCAGTACTTC | CAISEIEGAGLAIPYEQYF
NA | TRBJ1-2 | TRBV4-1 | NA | TGCGCCAGCAGCCCCCCAGCGGCAGATGGCTACACCTTC | CASSPPAADGYTF
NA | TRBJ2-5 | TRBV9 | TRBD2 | TGTGCCAGCAGCGTAGTCGGGAGGGCCCTCGAGACCCAGTACTTC | CASSVVGRALETQYF
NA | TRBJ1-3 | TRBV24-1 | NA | TGTGCCACCCCCGGGGGGCAGGGAAACACCATATATTTT | CATPGGQGNTIYF
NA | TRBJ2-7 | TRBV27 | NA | TGTGCCAGCAGCGAACAAGCCGGGGCGGGATCCTACGAGCAGTACTTC | CASSEQAGAGSYEQYF
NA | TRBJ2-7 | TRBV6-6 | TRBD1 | TGTGCCAGCAGTACACAGGACAGGGGTGTATACGAGCAGTACTTC | CASSTQDRGVYEQYF
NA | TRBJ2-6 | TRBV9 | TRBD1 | TGTGCCAGCTCCCCCCGACAGGGCCCCGCCTACTCTGGGGCCAACGTCCTGACTTTC | CASSPRQGPAYSGANVLTF
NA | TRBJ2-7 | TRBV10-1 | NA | TGCGCCAGGTCACAAGGGGGGGGCGCGATCCGGCAGTACTTC | CARSQGGGAIRQYF
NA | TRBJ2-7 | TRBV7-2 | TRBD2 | TGTGCCAGCAGCTTAGAAGGTACGGGAGGGCCCCACGAGCAGTACTTC | CASSLEGTGGPHEQYF
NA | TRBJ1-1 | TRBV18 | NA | TGTGCCAGCCGATCGGAAGGGGCGGGAGATACTGAAGCTTTCTTT | CASRSEGAGDTEAFF
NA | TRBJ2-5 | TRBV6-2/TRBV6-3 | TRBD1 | TGTGCCAGCAGTCACGGGACAGGGGCCTTACAAGAGACCCAGTACTTC | CASSHGTGALQETQYF
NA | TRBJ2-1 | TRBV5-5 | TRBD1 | TGTGCCAGCAGCTCGGGACAGGGGTCAGGGAATGAGCAGTTCTTC | CASSSGQGSGNEQFF
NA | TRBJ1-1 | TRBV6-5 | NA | TGTGCCAGCACCTCGTCCGGACAAGGGGCTTTCTTT | CASTSSGQGAFF
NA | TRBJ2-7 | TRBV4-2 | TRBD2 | TGTGCCAGCAGCCAAGGGTTTAGCGGGAACTACGAGCAGTACTTC | CASSQGFSGNYEQYF
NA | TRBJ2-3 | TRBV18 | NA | TGTGCCAGCTCATCCCGGGACACAGATACGCAGTATTTT | CASSSRDTDTQYF
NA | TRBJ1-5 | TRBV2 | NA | TGTGCCAGCGCCCGGGACACTAATCAGCCCCAGCATTTT | CASARDTNQPQHF
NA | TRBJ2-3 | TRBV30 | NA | TGTGCCTGGAGTGTCGCAGGAGATACGCAGTATTTT | CAWSVAGDTQYF
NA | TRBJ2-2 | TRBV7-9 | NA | TGTGCCAGCAGCTTCGGGATCACCGGGGAGCTGTTTTTT | CASSFGITGELFF
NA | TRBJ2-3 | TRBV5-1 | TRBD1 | TGCGCCAGCAGCTTGGGGGGACAGGGCTCAGATACGCAGTATTTT | CASSLGGQGSDTQYF
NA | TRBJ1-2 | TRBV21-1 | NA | TGTGCCAGCAGCAAGCCGGGACACAAGATTGGCTACACCTTC | CASSKPGHKIGYTF
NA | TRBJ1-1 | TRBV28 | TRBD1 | TGTGCCAGCAGTTTATGGGGACAGGGGGCGCGAACTGAAGCTTTCTTT | CASSLWGQGARTEAFF
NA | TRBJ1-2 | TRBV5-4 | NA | TGTGCCAGCAGCTTGGACAGGGCCATGTATGGCTACACCTTC | CASSLDRAMYGYTF
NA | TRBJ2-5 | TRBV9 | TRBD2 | TGTGCCAGCAGCGTATCTCGCGGGAGCGGAGAGACCCAGTACTTC | CASSVSRGSGETQYF
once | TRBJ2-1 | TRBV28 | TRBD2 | TGTGCCAGCAGAGGATTTAGCGGGAGCTCCTACAATGAGCAGTTCTTC | CASRGFSGSSYNEQFF
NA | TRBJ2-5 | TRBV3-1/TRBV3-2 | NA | TGTGCCAGCAGCCAAGATAACAGCCCAAGAGCCCAGTACTTC | CASSQDNSPRAQYF
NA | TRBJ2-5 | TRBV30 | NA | TGTGCCTGGAGTGTAGCCCCCTTCCAGTACTTC | CAWSVAPFQYF
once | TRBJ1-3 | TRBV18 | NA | TGTGCCAGCTCACCACCTGGGGCACGAAACACCATATATTTT | CASSPPGARNTIYF
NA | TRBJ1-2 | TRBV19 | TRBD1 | TGTGCCAGTAGTAGGCCCGGACAGGGTGATTATGGCTACACCTTC | CASSRPGQGDYGYTF
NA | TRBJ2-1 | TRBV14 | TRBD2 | TGTGCCAGCAGCCAAGAGGACGCGGGAGGGCCTTGGGTGGGACTATATGAGCAGTTCTTC | CASSQEDAGGPWVGLYEQFF
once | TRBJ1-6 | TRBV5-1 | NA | TGCGCCAGCAGCGTAAGGGAGAGCGATAATTCACCCCTCCACTTT | CASSVRESDNSPLHF
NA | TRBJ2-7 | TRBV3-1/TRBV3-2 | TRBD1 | TGTGCCAGCAGCCAATACAGGGGGTCCCACGAGCAGTACTTC | CASSQYRGSHEQYF
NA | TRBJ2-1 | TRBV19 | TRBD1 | TGTGCCAGTAGCCCGACAGGGGGCCGACTAACAATATACAATGAGCAGTTCTTC | CASSPTGGRLTIYNEQFF
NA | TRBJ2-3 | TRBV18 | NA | TGTGCCAGCTCAACATACACAGATACGCAGTATTTT | CASSTYTDTQYF
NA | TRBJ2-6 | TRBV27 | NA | TGTGCCAGCAGTTTATTGGGTCAGGCGGGGGCCAACGTCCTGACTTTC | CASSLLGQAGANVLTF
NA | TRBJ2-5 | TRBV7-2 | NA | TGTGCCAGCAGCCCGTCCAGGCGCGAGACCCAGTACTTC | CASSPSRRETQYF
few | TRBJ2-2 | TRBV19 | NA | TGTGCCAGTAGCTCCCGGGGGGCCCCGAACACCGGGGAGCTGTTTTTT | CASSSRGAPNTGELFF
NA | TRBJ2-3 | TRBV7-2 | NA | TGTGCCAGCAGCTTGAAACAGGGAAGCACAGATACGCAGTATTTT | CASSLKQGSTDTQYF
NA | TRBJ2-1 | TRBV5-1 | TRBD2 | TGCGCCAGCAGACTTGGAGTAGCGGGAGGGGGTGAGCAGTTCTTC | CASRLGVAGGGEQFF
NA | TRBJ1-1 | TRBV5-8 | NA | TGTGCCAGCAGCCCCCGGTCAGGGGCAGGTACTGAAGCTTTCTTT | CASSPRSGAGTEAFF
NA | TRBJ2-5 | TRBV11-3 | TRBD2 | TGTGCCAGCAGCTTAGGACTAGCGAGAGGGGAGACCCAGTACTTC | CASSLGLARGETQYF
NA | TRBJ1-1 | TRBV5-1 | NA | TGCGCCAGCAGCGCGGACAGTCCTGAAGCTTTCTTT | CASSADSPEAFF
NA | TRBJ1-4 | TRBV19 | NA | TGTGCCAGTAGACAGCGGGGCGGTAATGAAAAACTGTTTTTT | CASRQRGGNEKLFF
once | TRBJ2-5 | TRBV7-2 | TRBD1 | TGTGCCAGCAGTCCTGACAGGGGAGTAGGGACCCAGTACTTC | CASSPDRGVGTQYF
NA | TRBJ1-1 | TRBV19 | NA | TGTGCCAGTAGTGTTAGCGGGACTGGGGAGAACACTGAAGCTTTCTTT | CASSVSGTGENTEAFF
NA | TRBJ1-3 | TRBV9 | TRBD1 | TGTGCCAGCAGCCTCCGACAGGGGGAGGCTGGAAACACCATATATTTT | CASSLRQGEAGNTIYF
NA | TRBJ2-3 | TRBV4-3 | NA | TGCGCCAGCAGCCAAGATGTAGGGGACTATACGCAGTATTTT | CASSQDVGDYTQYF
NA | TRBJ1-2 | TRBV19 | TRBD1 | TGTGCCAGCTCAACCGGGGACAGCTGGTCCACCTATGGCTACACCTTC | CASSTGDSWSTYGYTF
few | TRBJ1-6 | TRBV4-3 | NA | TGCGCCAGCAGCCGATCGCTCGAGGGTAATTCACCCCTCCACTTT | CASSRSLEGNSPLHF
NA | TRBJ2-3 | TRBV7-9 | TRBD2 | TGTGCCACCGGTACTTTGGGACTAGCGGGAGGGCCAGGAGTAGATACGCAGTATTTT | CATGTLGLAGGPGVDTQYF
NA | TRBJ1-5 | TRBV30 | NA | TGTGCCTGGAGTGTTAAGGGGAATCAGCCCCAGCATTTT | CAWSVKGNQPQHF
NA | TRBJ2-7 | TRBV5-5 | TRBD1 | TGTGCCAGCAGTTCACTCACAGGGGGTCTTAACGAGCAGTACTTC | CASSSLTGGLNEQYF